The entry below gives a single T cell receptor (beta chain) sequence along with its context. Its antigen is not identified. The PCR had 60 Vbeta and 13 Jbeta primers. TCRdb's copy holds only in-frame clones and misses some; the assay was immunoSEQ multiplex PCR. The sample includes 55,000 to 80,000 clones, roughly 80% of them seen just once. These data come from a study of cytomegalovirus exposure and HLA in healthy donors. About the study: Around 180 million T cells yielded 117 million unique TCR beta sequences in earlier analysis.

Overall study results and limits: A missense variant in DCLRE1C was later tied to TCR beta V- and J-gene trimming. While the bulk of TCR sequences proved rare, some public TCRs turned up in many donors. The study designated 150 or so TCR beta chains cytomegalovirus-associated.

The J segment lost 5 bases and the V segment lost 3 bases, leaving 6 bases of the junction unmatched. The CDR3 length is 15 residues. Germline V gene data show CDR1 as SGHNT and CDR2 as YYREEE (reference sequence). Sequencing was carried out using PBMCs. The chain links TRBV5-4 to TRBJ1-4; 8 bases map to TRBD1. The receptor was derived from a man in his fifties or sixties in good health and CMV-seropositive. This CDR3 reads CASSYRQGRNEKLFF. CDR3 in DNA: TGTGCCAGCAGCTACCGACAGGGGCGAAATGAAAAACTGTTTTTT.